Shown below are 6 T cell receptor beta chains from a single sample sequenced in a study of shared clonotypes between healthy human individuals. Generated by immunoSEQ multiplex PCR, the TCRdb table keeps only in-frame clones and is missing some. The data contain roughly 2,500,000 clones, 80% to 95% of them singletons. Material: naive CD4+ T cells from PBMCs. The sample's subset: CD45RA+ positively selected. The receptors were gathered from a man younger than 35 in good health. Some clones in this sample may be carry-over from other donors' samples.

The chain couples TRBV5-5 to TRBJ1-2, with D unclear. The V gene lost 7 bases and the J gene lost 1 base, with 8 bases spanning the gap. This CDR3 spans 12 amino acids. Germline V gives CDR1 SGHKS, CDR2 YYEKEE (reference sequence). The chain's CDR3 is CASGWSNYGYTF. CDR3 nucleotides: TGTGCCAGCGGTTGGAGTAACTATGGCTACACCTTC.

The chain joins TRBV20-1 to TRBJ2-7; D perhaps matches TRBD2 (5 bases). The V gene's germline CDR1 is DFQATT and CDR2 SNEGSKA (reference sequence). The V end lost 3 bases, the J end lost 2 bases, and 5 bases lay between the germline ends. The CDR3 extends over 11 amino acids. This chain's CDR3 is CSASGAYEQYF. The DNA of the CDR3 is TGCAGTGCTAGCGGGGCCTACGAGCAGTACTTC.

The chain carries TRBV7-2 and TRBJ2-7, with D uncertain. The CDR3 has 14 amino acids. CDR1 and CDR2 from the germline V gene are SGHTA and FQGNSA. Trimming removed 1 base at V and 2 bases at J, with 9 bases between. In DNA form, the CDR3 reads TGTGCCAGCAGCTTAGATCCCCCTCCCTACGAGCAGTACTTC. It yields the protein CASSLDPPPYEQYF.

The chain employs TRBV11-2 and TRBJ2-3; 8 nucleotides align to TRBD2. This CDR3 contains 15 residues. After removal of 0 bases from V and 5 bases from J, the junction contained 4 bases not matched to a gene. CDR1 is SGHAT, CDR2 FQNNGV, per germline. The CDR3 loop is CASSLDGRVGDTQYF. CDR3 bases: TGTGCCAGCAGCTTAGACGGGAGGGTCGGAGATACGCAGTATTTT.

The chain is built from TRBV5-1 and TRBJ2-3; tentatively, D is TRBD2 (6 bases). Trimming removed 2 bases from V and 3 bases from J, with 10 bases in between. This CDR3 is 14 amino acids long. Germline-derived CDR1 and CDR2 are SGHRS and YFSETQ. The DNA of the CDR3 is TGCGCCAGCAGCTTCGCCGCGGGAACAGATACGCAGTATTTT. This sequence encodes CASSFAAGTDTQYF.

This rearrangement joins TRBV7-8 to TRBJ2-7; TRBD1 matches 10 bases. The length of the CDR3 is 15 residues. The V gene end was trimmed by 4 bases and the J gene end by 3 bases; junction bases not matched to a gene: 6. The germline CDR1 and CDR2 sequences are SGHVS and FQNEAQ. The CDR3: CASSSDGTGVYEQYF. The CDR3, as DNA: TGTGCCAGCAGCTCAGATGGGACAGGGGTCTACGAGCAGTACTTC.